This T cell receptor (beta chain) comes out of a study of blood T cell repertoires in COVID-19. Turning to the study itself: COVID-19 samples, acute and convalescent, were from the United States, Italy and Spain. The cDNA or gDNA used as material had been derived from T cells, B-cell-depleted T cells, or PBMCs.

CDR1 is MGHRA and CDR2 is YSYEKL in the germline V gene. Losses at the gene ends were 3 bases for V and 1 base for J; bases not matched to a gene: 5. The CDR3 is 16 residues long. Original processing methods: Nucleated cell number was recorded as an estimate derived from reference gene primer amplification. This table comes from immunoSEQ multiplex PCR, and its TCRdb copy is limited to in-frame clones, with some not included. V, J and clone size are taken as reported in that table, and D and trimming were inferred from the DNA itself. The sample carries approximately 80,000 clones, around 81% recorded once.

V and J are TRBV4-1 and TRBJ2-3, with 9 bases aligning to TRBD2. Sequences were obtained from peripheral blood. The TCR sequence derives from a human donor in a cohort sampled during active COVID-19. The CDR3 bases are TGCGCCAGCAGCCAGGGGACTAGCCCAGGCACAGATACGCAGTATTTT. Translation: CASSQGTSPGTDTQYF.